This TCR beta chain was obtained from a study of cytomegalovirus exposure and HLA in healthy donors. The CDR3 contains 14 residues. From germline, CDR1 is LGHNA and CDR2 YSLEER. V lost 1 base to trimming and J lost 5 bases, with 11 bases between them. The PCR was carried out with 60 Vbeta primers and 13 Jbeta primers. The repertoire was sequenced with immunoSEQ multiplex PCR; TCRdb's copy has only in-frame clones and lacks some. In the table there are 150,000 or so clones, 60% to 85% of which are singletons. This receptor was taken from a man aged 40-55 years in good health and CMV-seropositive. Sequenced input: PBMCs. The rearrangement links TRBV4-3 to TRBJ2-5; weak D call: TRBD1 (5 bases). CDR3 region: CASSQGTAGETQYF. CDR3 nucleotide sequence: TGCGCCAGCAGCCAAGGGACCGCAGGGGAGACCCAGTACTTC.